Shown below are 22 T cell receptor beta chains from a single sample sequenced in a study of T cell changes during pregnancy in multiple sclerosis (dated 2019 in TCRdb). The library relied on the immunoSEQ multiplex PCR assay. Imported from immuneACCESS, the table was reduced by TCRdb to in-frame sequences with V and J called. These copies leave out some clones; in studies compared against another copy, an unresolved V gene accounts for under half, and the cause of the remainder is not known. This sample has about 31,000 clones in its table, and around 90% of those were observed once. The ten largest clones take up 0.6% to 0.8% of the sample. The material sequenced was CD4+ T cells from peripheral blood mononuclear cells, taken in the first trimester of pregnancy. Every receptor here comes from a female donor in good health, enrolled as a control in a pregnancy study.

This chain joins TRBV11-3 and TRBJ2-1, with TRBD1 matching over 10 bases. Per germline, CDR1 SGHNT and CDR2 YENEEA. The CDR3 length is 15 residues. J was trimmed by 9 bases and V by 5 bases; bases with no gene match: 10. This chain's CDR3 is CASSPPGTGEGEQFF. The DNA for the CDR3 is TGTGCCAGCAGCCCGCCCGGGACAGGGGAAGGTGAGCAGTTCTTC.

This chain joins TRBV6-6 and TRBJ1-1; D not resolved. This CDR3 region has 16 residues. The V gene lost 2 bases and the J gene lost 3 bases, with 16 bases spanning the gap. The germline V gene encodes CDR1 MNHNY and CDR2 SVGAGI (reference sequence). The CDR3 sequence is CASSYGSPLPHTEAFF. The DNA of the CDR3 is TGTGCCAGCAGTTACGGCAGTCCTCTCCCCCACACTGAAGCTTTCTTT.

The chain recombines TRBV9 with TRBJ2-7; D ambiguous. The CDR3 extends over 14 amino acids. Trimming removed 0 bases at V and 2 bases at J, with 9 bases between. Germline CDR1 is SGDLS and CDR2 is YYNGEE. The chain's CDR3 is CASSVGTAPYEQYF. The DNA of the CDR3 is TGTGCCAGCAGCGTAGGCACTGCTCCCTACGAGCAGTACTTC.

CDR3 in amino acids: CASSGRTTMNTEAFF. The CDR3 nucleotides read TGTGCCAGCAGCGGAAGGACTACCATGAACACTGAAGCTTTCTTT. The V gene is TRBV9, the J gene TRBJ1-1; no definite D call. The CDR3 loop spans 15 amino acids. V shed 3 bases and J shed 0 bases, with 12 bases lying between them. The germline V gene has CDR1 SGDLS and CDR2 YYNGEE.

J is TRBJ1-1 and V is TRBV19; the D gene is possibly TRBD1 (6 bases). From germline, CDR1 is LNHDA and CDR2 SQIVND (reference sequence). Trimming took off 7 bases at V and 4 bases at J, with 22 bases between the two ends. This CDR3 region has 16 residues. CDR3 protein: CASKGRGGRLITEAFF. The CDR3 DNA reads TGTGCCAGTAAGGGGAGGGGGGGGCGCTTAATCACTGAAGCTTTCTTT.

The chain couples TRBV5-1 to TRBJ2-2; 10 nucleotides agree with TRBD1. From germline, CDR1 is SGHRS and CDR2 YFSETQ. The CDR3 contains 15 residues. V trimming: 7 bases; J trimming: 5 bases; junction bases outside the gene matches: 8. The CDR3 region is CASRTGTGETGELFF. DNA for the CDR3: TGCGCCAGCCGGACCGGGACAGGGGAGACCGGGGAGCTGTTTTTT.

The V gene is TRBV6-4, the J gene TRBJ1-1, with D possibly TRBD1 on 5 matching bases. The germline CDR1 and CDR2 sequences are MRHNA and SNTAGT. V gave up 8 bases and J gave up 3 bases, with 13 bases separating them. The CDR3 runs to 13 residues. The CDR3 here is CASAPGPDTEAFF. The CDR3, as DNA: TGTGCCAGCGCACCAGGGCCCGACACTGAAGCTTTCTTT.

CDR3 in amino acids: CASSFSGGGAGDTQYF. CDR3 sequence (DNA): TGTGCCAGCAGCTTTTCTGGCGGGGGGGCGGGAGATACGCAGTATTTT. The chain is built from TRBV7-2 and TRBJ2-3; the match to TRBD2 covers 9 bases. CDR3 length: 16 amino acids. After removal of 3 bases from V and 5 bases from J, the junction contained 9 bases not matched to a gene. Germline lookup yields CDR1 SGHTA and CDR2 FQGNSA.

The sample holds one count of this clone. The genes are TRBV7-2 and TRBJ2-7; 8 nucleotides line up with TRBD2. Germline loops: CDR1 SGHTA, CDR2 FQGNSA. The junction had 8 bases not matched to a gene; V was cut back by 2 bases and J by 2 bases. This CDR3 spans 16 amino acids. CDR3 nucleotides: TGTGCCAGCAGCTTACCCGAACTAGCGGACACCTACGAGCAGTACTTC. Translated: CASSLPELADTYEQYF.

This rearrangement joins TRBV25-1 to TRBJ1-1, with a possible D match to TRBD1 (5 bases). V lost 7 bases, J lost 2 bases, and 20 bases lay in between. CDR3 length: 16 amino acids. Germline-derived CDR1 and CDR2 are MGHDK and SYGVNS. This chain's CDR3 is CASNPHGGATNTEAFF. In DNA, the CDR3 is TGTGCCAGCAACCCCCATGGAGGGGCGACCAACACTGAAGCTTTCTTT. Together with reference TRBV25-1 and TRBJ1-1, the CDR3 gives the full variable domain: EADIYQTPRYLVIGTGKKITLECSQTMGHDKMYWYQQDPGMELHLIHYSYGVNSTEKGDLSSESTVSRIRTEHFPLTLESARPSHTSQYLCASNPHGGATNTEAFFGQGTRLTVV.

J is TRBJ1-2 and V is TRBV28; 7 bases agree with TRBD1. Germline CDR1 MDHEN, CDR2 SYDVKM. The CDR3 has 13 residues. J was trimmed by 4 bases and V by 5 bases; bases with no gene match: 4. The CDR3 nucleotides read TGTGCCAGCAGTGTCACAGGGGTCTATGGCTACACCTTC. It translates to CASSVTGVYGYTF.

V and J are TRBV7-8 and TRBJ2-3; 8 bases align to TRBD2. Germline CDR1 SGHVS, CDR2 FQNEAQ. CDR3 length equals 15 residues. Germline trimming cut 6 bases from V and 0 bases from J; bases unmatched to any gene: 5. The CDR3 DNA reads TGTGCCAGCAGTAGGGCGGGAGGAAGCACAGATACGCAGTATTTT. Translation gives CASSRAGGSTDTQYF.

For the CDR3, the DNA is TGTGCCAGCAGTAAGCGGGGAGAGCAGTTCTTC. Its translation is CASSKRGEQFF. This chain uses TRBV6-1 with TRBJ2-1; 7 bases fit TRBD2. The CDR3 totals 11 residues. CDR1 MNHNS and CDR2 SASEGT come from the germline V gene. Trimming took 5 bases from V and 10 from J; bases not matched to a gene: 2.

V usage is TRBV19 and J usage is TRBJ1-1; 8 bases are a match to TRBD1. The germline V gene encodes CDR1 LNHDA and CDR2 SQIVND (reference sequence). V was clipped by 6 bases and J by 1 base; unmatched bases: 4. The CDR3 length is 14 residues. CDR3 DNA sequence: TGTGCCAGTAGAACCGGGACAGGGAACACTGAAGCTTTCTTT. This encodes CASRTGTGNTEAFF.

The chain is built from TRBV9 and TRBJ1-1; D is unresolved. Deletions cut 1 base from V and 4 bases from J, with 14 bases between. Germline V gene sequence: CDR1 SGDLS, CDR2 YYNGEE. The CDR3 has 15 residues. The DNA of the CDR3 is TGTGCCAGCAGCGTAAGCATTGGAGGTACCACTGAAGCTTTCTTT. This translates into CASSVSIGGTTEAFF.

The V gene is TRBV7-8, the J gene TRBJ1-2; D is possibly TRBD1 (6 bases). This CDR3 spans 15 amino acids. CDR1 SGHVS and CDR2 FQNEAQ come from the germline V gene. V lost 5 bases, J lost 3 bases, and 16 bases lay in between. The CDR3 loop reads CASSPRQDPDYGYTF. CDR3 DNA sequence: TGTGCCAGCAGCCCGCGACAGGACCCCGACTATGGCTACACCTTC.

The CDR3 DNA follows: TGTGCCAGCAGCGCGGGTCCTCGGAATGAAAAACTGTTTTTT. This translates into CASSAGPRNEKLFF. This sequence joins TRBV7-2 and TRBJ1-4; D not certain. The CDR3 contains 14 residues. V shed 5 bases and J shed 5 bases, with 12 bases lying between them. Germline loops: CDR1 SGHTA, CDR2 FQGNSA.

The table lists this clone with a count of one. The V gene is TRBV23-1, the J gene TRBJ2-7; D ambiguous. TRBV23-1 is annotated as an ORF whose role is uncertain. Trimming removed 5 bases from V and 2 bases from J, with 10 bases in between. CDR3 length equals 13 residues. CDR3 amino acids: CASSDPLAYEQYF. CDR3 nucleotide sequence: TGCGCCAGCAGTGACCCTCTAGCCTACGAGCAGTACTTC.

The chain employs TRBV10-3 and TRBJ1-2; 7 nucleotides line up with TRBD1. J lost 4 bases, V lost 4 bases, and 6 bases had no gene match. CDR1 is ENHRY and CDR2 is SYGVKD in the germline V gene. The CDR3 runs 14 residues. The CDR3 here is CAISGKQGTYGYTF. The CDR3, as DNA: TGTGCCATCAGTGGGAAACAGGGGACCTATGGCTACACCTTC.

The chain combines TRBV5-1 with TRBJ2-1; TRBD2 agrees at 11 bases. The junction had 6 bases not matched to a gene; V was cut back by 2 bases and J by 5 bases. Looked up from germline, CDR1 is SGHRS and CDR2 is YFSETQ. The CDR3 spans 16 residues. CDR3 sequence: CASSFLAGGTHNEQFF. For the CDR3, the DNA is TGCGCCAGCAGCTTTCTAGCGGGGGGTACCCACAATGAGCAGTTCTTC.

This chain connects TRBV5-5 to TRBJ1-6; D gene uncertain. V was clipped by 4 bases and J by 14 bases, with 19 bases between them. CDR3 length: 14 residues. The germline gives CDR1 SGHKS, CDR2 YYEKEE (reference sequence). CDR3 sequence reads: CASSLVGVLGSLHF. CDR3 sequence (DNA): TGTGCCAGCAGCCTAGTCGGGGTTTTGGGGTCCCTCCACTTT.

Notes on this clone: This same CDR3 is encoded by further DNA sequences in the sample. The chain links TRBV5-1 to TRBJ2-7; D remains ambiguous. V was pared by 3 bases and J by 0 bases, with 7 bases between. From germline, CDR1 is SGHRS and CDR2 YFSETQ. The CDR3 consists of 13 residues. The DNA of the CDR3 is TGCGCCAGCAGCTCGAGGAGCTCCTACGAGCAGTACTTC. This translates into CASSSRSSYEQYF.